This entry lists 28 T cell receptor beta chains sequenced from one sample in a study of spatial heterogeneity in lung cancer. Time point here: blood at routine non-recurrence follow-up after resection. The authors sequenced whole RNA from tumor, nontumor lung or frozen PBMC without sorting. MiXCR was run by TCRdb on the 5' RACE reads, yielding one entry per CDR3 protein. The data show about 120,000 distinct CDR3 sequences, with about 12% seen just once and approximately 16% held by the top ten. The material was PBMCs, obtained at follow-up. These receptors were collected from a male donor with early-stage non-small cell lung cancer.

This clonotype was observed at least ten times. CDR3 in amino acids: CASSYPGRGEEQYF. The CDR3 coding sequence is TGTGCCAGCAGTTATCCGGGCAGGGGAGAGGAGCAGTACTTC. The J gene is TRBJ2-7, the V gene TRBV6-2 or TRBV6-3; a weak D match, TRBD1 (6 bases). Germline assignment: CDR1 MNHEY and CDR2 SVGEGT. V gave up 3 bases and J gave up 7 bases, with 16 bases separating them. The CDR3 spans 14 residues.

This clonotype was seen more than once but under ten times. This chain connects TRBV12-3 or TRBV12-4 to TRBJ2-3, with no clear D. The V gene lost 6 bases and the J gene lost 5 bases, with 6 bases spanning the gap. CDR3 length equals 11 residues. In DNA form, the CDR3 reads TGTGCCAGCAGGCGTCGAGATACGCAGTATTTT. It translates to CASRRRDTQYF.

This clonotype was detected many times. The chain uses TRBV7-8 and TRBJ2-3; D ambiguous. Trimming left V 2 bases short and J 2 bases short, with 11 bases between. The CDR3 loop spans 15 amino acids. Per the germline V gene, CDR1 is SGHVS and CDR2 is FQNEAQ. The CDR3: CASSLYRGPTDTQYF. DNA for the CDR3: TGTGCCAGCAGCTTATACAGAGGTCCCACAGATACGCAGTATTTT.

This clonotype was counted only a few times. The gene calls are TRBV7-6 and TRBJ1-6; D is ambiguous. This CDR3 comprises 13 residues. V was clipped by 1 base and J by 10 bases, with 8 bases between them. The germline CDR1 and CDR2 sequences are SGHVS and FNYEAQ. The CDR3, as DNA: TGTGCCAGCAGCTTAGATAAGGTGTCACCCCTCCACTTT. It translates to CASSLDKVSPLHF.

J is TRBJ1-6 and V is TRBV5-1; D remains unclear. Trimming took 1 base from V and 4 from J, leaving 18 bases between them. CDR1 SGHRS and CDR2 YFSETQ come from the germline V gene. This CDR3 comprises 18 residues. CDR3: CASSLIGRSQFYNSPLHF. The CDR3 DNA reads as TGCGCCAGCAGCTTGATTGGTCGGAGTCAGTTTTATAATTCACCCCTCCACTTT.

The chain's CDR3 is CASSPGQALADTQYF. The CDR3 region has the DNA TGTGCCAGCAGCCCGGGACAGGCCCTTGCAGATACGCAGTATTTT. The V call is TRBV6-6, the J call TRBJ2-3; 8 bases align to TRBD1. With 6 bases clipped from V and 4 bases from J, the junction kept 9 bases outside the gene matches. The CDR3 has 15 amino acids. CDR1 MNHNY and CDR2 SVGAGI come from the germline V gene (reference sequence).

This clonotype was observed a few times. Here the CDR3 reads CATSRDRREVYGYTF. The CDR3 nucleotides read TGTGCCACCAGCAGAGATCGGAGGGAAGTCTATGGCTACACCTTC. The genes are TRBV15 and TRBJ1-2, with unresolved D. V lost 0 bases to trimming and J lost 4 bases, with 12 bases between them. Germline CDR1 reads LNHNV; CDR2 reads YYDKDF (reference sequence). The CDR3 covers 15 residues.

This clonotype was seen more than once but under ten times. This chain uses TRBV5-8 with TRBJ1-2; D is unclear. The CDR3 consists of 14 residues. Trimming cost V 6 bases and J 2 bases, with 14 bases left between them. Germline loops: CDR1 SGHTS, CDR2 YDEGEE. The CDR3: CASILTQINYGYTF. The CDR3 region has the DNA TGTGCCAGCATACTGACCCAGATAAACTATGGCTACACCTTC. The full variable domain, its missing parts supplied by reference TRBV5-8 and TRBJ1-2, is EAGVTQSPTHLIKTRGQQATLRCSPISGHTSVYWYQQALGLGLQFLLWYDEGEERNRGNFPPRFSGRQFPNYSSELNVNALELEDSALYLCASILTQINYGYTFGSGTRLTVV.

This clonotype was seen a few times. V and J are TRBV5-5 and TRBJ1-5; D gene uncertain. The CDR3 has 14 residues. V lost 4 bases and J lost 1, with 9 bases in between. Germline CDR1 reads SGHKS; CDR2 reads YYEKEE (reference sequence). This CDR3 reads CASSPEVSNQPQHF. The CDR3 bases are TGTGCCAGCAGCCCCGAGGTGAGCAATCAGCCCCAGCATTTT.

The chain has TRBV11-1 and TRBJ1-5, with unresolved D. This CDR3 comprises 15 residues. CDR1 and CDR2 (germline): SGHAT, FQDESV (reference sequence). Trimming cost V 1 base and J 4 bases, with 11 bases left between them. The CDR3 region has the DNA TGTGCCAGCAGCTTAGGGGCAGATCCGAATCAGCCCCAGCATTTT. Translated: CASSLGADPNQPQHF.

The chain carries TRBV18 and TRBJ1-5, with no clear D. The V gene's germline CDR1 is KGHSH and CDR2 LQKENI. This CDR3 spans 14 amino acids. With 1 base removed from V and 9 bases from J, the gap between germline ends came to 13 bases. The CDR3 nucleotides are TGTGCCAGCTCACCACGACGAGGCCCGATGCCCCAGCATTTT. It translates to CASSPRRGPMPQHF.

Only a few counts were recorded for this clonotype. The chain links TRBV7-9 to TRBJ1-2; D might be TRBD1 (5 bases). The V end was cut by 3 bases, the J end by 6 bases, with 11 bases between. The germline V gene encodes CDR1 SEHNR and CDR2 FQNEAQ (reference sequence). The CDR3 spans 13 residues. The CDR3 here is CASSFDSGDGYTF. DNA for the CDR3: TGTGCCAGCAGCTTTGATTCGGGGGATGGCTACACCTTC.

The chain joins TRBV7-9 to TRBJ2-5; D may be TRBD2 (6 bases). The V gene's germline CDR1 is SEHNR and CDR2 FQNEAQ (reference sequence). The CDR3 has 16 amino acids. Deletions cut 2 bases from V and 3 bases from J, with 16 bases between. CDR3 loop: CASSLIVRGLEETQYF. CDR3 bases: TGTGCCAGCAGCTTAATAGTCCGGGGGTTGGAAGAGACCCAGTACTTC. The variable domain in full, with the rest retrieved from reference TRBV7-9 and TRBJ2-5, is DTGVSQNPRHKITKRGQNVTFRCDPISEHNRLYWYRQTLGQGPEFLTYFQNEAQLEKSRLLSDRFSAERPKGSFSTLEIQRTEQGDSAMYLCASSLIVRGLEETQYFGPGTRLLVL.

This chain joins TRBV7-8 and TRBJ2-3, with no clear D. The CDR3 sequence is 12 residues long. Germline-derived CDR1 and CDR2 are SGHVS and FQNEAQ. Trimming left V 3 bases short and J 5 bases short, with 6 bases between. CDR3 in DNA: TGTGCCAGCAGCTTGAATATAGATACGCAGTATTTT. It translates to CASSLNIDTQYF.

This chain uses TRBV6-6 with TRBJ2-2; perhaps TRBD1 as D (5 bases). V lost 4 bases and J 2 bases, leaving 11 bases between the germline ends. The CDR3 covers 15 residues. Per the germline V gene, CDR1 is MNHNY and CDR2 is SVGAGI (reference sequence). The DNA for the CDR3 is TGTGCCAGCAGTTTGGGGCTGTTCAACACCGGGGAGCTGTTTTTT. Its translation: CASSLGLFNTGELFF.

This clonotype has a count of ten or more. The CDR3 nucleotides are TGTGCCAGCAGAGCGGACATTTACAATGAGCAGTTCTTC. Translation: CASRADIYNEQFF. The V call is TRBV6-2 or TRBV6-3, the J call TRBJ2-1, with D possibly called TRBD1 or TRBD2 (5 bases each). Germline CDR1 MNHEY, CDR2 SVGEGT. This CDR3 has 13 amino acids. The germline V and J ends were trimmed by 6 bases and 4 bases, with 10 bases remaining between them.

This clonotype was counted ten times or more. The chain uses TRBV20-1 and TRBJ2-5, with 8 bases identical to TRBD2. V was clipped by 0 bases and J by 4 bases; unmatched bases: 7. CDR3 length: 15 residues. Germline V gene lookup returns CDR1 DFQATT and CDR2 SNEGSKA (reference sequence). This CDR3 reads CSAREGLAFGETQYF. For the CDR3, the DNA is TGCAGTGCTAGAGAAGGACTAGCCTTCGGAGAGACCCAGTACTTC.

The chain joins TRBV28 to TRBJ1-5; possible D gene TRBD1, 6 bases. The V gene's germline CDR1 is MDHEN and CDR2 SYDVKM. This CDR3 is 15 amino acids long. The V gene lost 5 bases and the J gene lost 4 bases, with 15 bases spanning the gap. CDR3 bases: TGTGCCAGCAGTCCCACCGGGACACGAAATCAGCCCCAGCATTTT. Translating gives CASSPTGTRNQPQHF.

This clonotype was recorded at least ten times. This sequence joins TRBV6-1 and TRBJ1-6, with a possible D match to TRBD1 (5 bases). In germline, CDR1 is MNHNS, CDR2 SASEGT. CDR3 length: 15 residues. Deletions cut 1 base from V and 10 bases from J, with 14 bases between. The CDR3 sequence is CASSEVSQGVSPLHF. The CDR3 DNA is TGTGCCAGCAGTGAAGTGAGTCAGGGAGTGTCACCCCTCCACTTT.

This clonotype was seen many times. The chain has TRBV7-9 and TRBJ2-1, with a tentative D call TRBD1 (6 bases). CDR1 and CDR2 from the germline V gene are SEHNR and FQNEAQ (reference sequence). The CDR3 length is 15 residues. V lost 2 bases to trimming and J lost 6 bases, with 14 bases between them. CDR3 region: CASSLTTGRGNEQFF. DNA of the CDR3: TGTGCCAGCAGCTTAACCACAGGGAGAGGCAATGAGCAGTTCTTC.

There are a few counts of this clonotype. This chain joins TRBV7-9 and TRBJ2-1; D is perhaps TRBD2 (6 bases). Germline CDR1 reads SEHNR; CDR2 reads FQNEAQ (reference sequence). V shed 0 bases and J shed 8 bases, with 11 bases lying between them. This CDR3 spans 14 amino acids. The CDR3 loop is CASSLAQGGHEQFF. DNA for the CDR3: TGTGCCAGCAGCTTAGCGCAGGGAGGCCATGAGCAGTTCTTC.

The chain employs TRBV6-5 and TRBJ2-7, with 8 nucleotides matching TRBD1. V lost 7 bases, J lost 2 bases, and 10 bases stayed unmatched. The CDR3 loop spans 15 amino acids. CDR1 and CDR2 from the germline V gene are MNHEY and SVGAGI. The CDR3 DNA sequence: TGTGCCAGCACCAATGGACAGGGTGTAACCTACGAGCAGTACTTC. As protein: CASTNGQGVTYEQYF.

The table lists this clonotype with a few counts. The gene calls are TRBV18 and TRBJ2-7; D perhaps matches TRBD1 (6 bases). V lost 4 bases and J 3 bases, leaving 22 bases between the germline ends. CDR1 and CDR2 from the germline V gene are KGHSH and LQKENI. This CDR3 region has 17 residues. The CDR3 loop is CASSLTHWTEYDYEQYF. The CDR3 DNA sequence: TGTGCCAGCTCACTCACACACTGGACAGAATACGACTACGAGCAGTACTTC.

This clonotype has only a few counts. The DNA of the CDR3 is TGTGCCAGCAGTGGAGGGACAGCCGAGCAGTACTTC. Translated: CASSGGTAEQYF. This chain connects TRBV6-5 to TRBJ2-7; TRBD1 is a possible D gene (7 bases). This CDR3 has 12 residues. Germline CDR1 and CDR2: MNHEY and SVGAGI. V was cut by 5 bases and J by 6 bases, with 11 bases left in between.

This clonotype was detected only a few times. This chain uses TRBV20-1 with TRBJ2-7; TRBD1 or TRBD2 may be the D gene (5 bases each). The germline V gene has CDR1 DFQATT and CDR2 SNEGSKA (reference sequence). Trimming took off 3 bases at V and 6 bases at J, with 24 bases between the two ends. CDR3 length: 16 residues. Here the CDR3 reads CSASRSVGPLGGEQYF. CDR3 nucleotide sequence: TGCAGTGCTAGTAGGTCCGTCGGGCCGCTTGGGGGCGAGCAGTACTTC.

V and J are TRBV5-1 and TRBJ1-1; 9 positions match TRBD1. This CDR3 spans 14 amino acids. Germline lookup yields CDR1 SGHRS and CDR2 YFSETQ. With 5 bases clipped from V and 6 bases from J, the junction kept 8 bases outside the gene matches. CDR3 loop: CASSRTGGSAEAFF. The CDR3 bases are TGCGCCAGCAGTCGAACAGGGGGCTCGGCTGAAGCTTTCTTT.

A few counts support this clonotype. The chain is built from TRBV14 and TRBJ1-5; TRBD1 is a possible D gene (5 bases). The CDR3 covers 14 residues. The germline V gene encodes CDR1 SGHDN and CDR2 FVKESK. Trimming removed 2 bases from V and 0 bases from J, with 5 bases in between. DNA of the CDR3: TGTGCCAGCAGCCAAACAGGTAGCAATCAGCCCCAGCATTTT. This translates into CASSQTGSNQPQHF. Looking up the rest from reference TRBV14 and TRBJ1-5 gives the full variable domain: EAGVTQFPSHSVIEKGQTVTLRCDPISGHDNLYWYRRVMGKEIKFLLHFVKESKQDESGMPNNRFLAERTGGTYSTLKVQPAELEDSGVYFCASSQTGSNQPQHFGDGTRLSIL.

This clonotype was seen many times. V gene TRBV12-3 or TRBV12-4 combines with J gene TRBJ1-2; maybe TRBD1 (5 bases). Trimming removed 3 bases from V and 5 bases from J, with 16 bases in between. CDR3 length: 15 amino acids. This chain's CDR3 is CASSLDGRGSYGYTF. The CDR3 nucleotides read TGTGCCAGCAGTTTGGATGGTCGGGGCTCTTATGGCTACACCTTC.